This TCR beta chain came from a study of cytomegalovirus exposure and HLA in healthy donors (dated by TCRdb to 2017 to 2019). For the wider study: An earlier analysis of approximately 640 of the donors reported 250 to 350 Gb of sequence data and about 100 million unique TCR beta sequences from about 180 million T cells. An early release that covered roughly 600 HLA-typed donors contained approximately 320 gigabases of sequencing data and around 80 million unique TCR sequences. Of the 300 to 500 genotyped donors, roughly 76% were placed in the genetic ancestry cluster associated with self-reported Caucasian donors. The study was designed to test whether signatures of past pathogen exposure could be identified by cataloging public T cell receptors. The study profiled the T cell repertoires of approximately 700 subjects by immunosequencing and related them to cytomegalovirus serostatus. A separate validation cohort of about 110 different subjects was used in addition to the roughly 620-subject first cohort. To predict cytomegalovirus infection status, the study combined high-throughput TCR immunosequencing, statistical association of individual TCRs with disease status, and machine learning. A later analysis re-examined previously published TCR beta repertoires from more than 600 donors and added high-resolution HLA genotyping to investigate patterns of TCR occurrence. Rather than using new phenotypic data, the later analysis identified candidate immune exposures from TCR beta sequences and from how often those sequences occurred across donors. To decide whether each TCR beta V gene segment behaved as functional or pseudogenic, an earlier analysis of approximately 600 of the donors relied on high-throughput TCR beta sequencing. Alongside the repertoire data, information on donor age, sex, ethnicity and CMV serostatus was compiled. In a later genetic analysis, genome-wide SNP genotypes for about 55% of the roughly 670 donors were used, and that subset was treated as a discovery cohort. All discovery cohort repertoires had been generated using a single sequencing platform. Class I and class II HLA loci were covered by the typing at four-digit resolution. The number of typed donors differed by locus: roughly 629-640 for A, B, C, DRB1 and DQB1; some 540 for DQA1; around 580 for DPA1; and approximately 450 for DPB1. Roughly 5 DR-DQ haplotypes were handled as single units for association and clustering, since linkage in the cohort was strong. Among about 400 genotyped donors of the cohort, an average of roughly 230,000 unique TCR beta nucleotide sequences was sequenced per donor, of which 15% to 20% were non-productive. Results and caveats for the whole study, not just this receptor: Correlated functional status among segregating V segments might reflect linkage disequilibrium, but an unknown experimental factor could not be ruled out. A total of 164 TCR beta chains were listed by the study as associated with cytomegalovirus. According to a later analysis, most CMV-associated TCR beta chains appeared to be HLA-restricted, and the HLA associations seemed to be driven largely by CMV exposure. In this cohort, only TCR beta chains were sequenced, and detectable features were limited by the absence of alpha or paired-chain data. A group of highly shared sequence variants was considered likely to be a technical artifact of the sequencing pipeline. Cytomegalovirus status was reported to be diagnosed by the classifier with high specificity and sensitivity in both the original and validation cohorts. Strong co-occurrence of HLA alleles, especially DR and DQ, made assigning TCR associations to individual alleles difficult. In a later genetic analysis, a missense DCLRE1C variant was associated with V-gene and J-gene trimming of TCR beta chains, and the association was replicated in an independent cohort. For the cohort, immune exposure information was limited to CMV serostatus. In vitro tests confirmed that a few of the cytomegalovirus-associated TCR beta chains recognize cytomegalovirus antigens. Because counts were too low, roughly 16 rarely observed V segments, including chromosome 9 orphons, were left out of the earlier analysis of a few hundred of the donors. In a later analysis, several top co-occurrence clusters were reported to appear linked to parvovirus B19, influenza, CMV and Epstein-Barr virus. Across donors, most TCR sequences were observed very rarely, whereas some public TCRs were present in many individuals. According to a later analysis, TCR association rates differed among HLA loci, with DRB1 alleles showing the most associated TCRs and HLA-C alleles showing the fewest. The authors suggested that the approach could potentially be generalized to other disease states and immunological phenotypes. According to a later genetic analysis, donors in an Asian-associated ancestry cluster had fewer N-insertions in productive TCRs than the roughly 670-donor mean. In a later analysis, HLA-associated TCR beta chains showed more clonal expansion and lower generation probabilities than non-associated chains that were equally common. A further reported finding was that TCR beta sequences accurately predicted the HLA-A and HLA-B alleles for most subjects in the first cohort. At a false discovery rate of 0.05, a later analysis linked about 17,000 TCR beta sequences to specific HLA alleles. Broadly in line with IMGT annotations, most TCR beta V segments showed up in productive rearrangements about 87% or about 30% of the time in an earlier analysis of 450 to 750 of the donors. The presence/absence analyses assumed that sequencing depth was roughly uniform across donors, and that assumption may not be true. Because some donors lacked HLA typing at each locus, the association tests relied only on the typed subset. The 87-base-pair reads could not distinguish some IMGT-functional V segments, including TRBV6-2 and TRBV6-3, so those segments were excluded.

Library prep was done by the immunoSEQ multiplex PCR assay. The multiplex PCR relied on a mix of 60 forward primers for TCR Vbeta segments and 13 reverse primers for TCR Jbeta segments. The CDR3 region of rearranged TCR beta genes was amplified from genomic DNA by a multiplex PCR assay. The amplified TCR beta libraries were sequenced on the Illumina HiSeq System as 87-base-pair reads. The authors' analysis ran thus. In a later analysis, tens of millions of unique TCR beta chains were counted across the 650 to 750 repertoires, and approximately 11 million of these chains were shared by at least two donors. Raw reads were error-corrected and collapsed into unique sequences with a nearest-neighbor algorithm that merged closely related sequences to remove PCR and sequencing errors. Alignment of CDR3 sequences to IMGT reference sequences was used to assign V, D and J gene segments. For a sequence to be retained, a match of at least six nucleotides to both a V gene segment and a J gene segment was required. Rearrangements were classified as productive when the CDR3 lacked stop codons and remained in frame with V and J, and all other rearrangements were classified as non-productive. CDR3 was defined according to IMGT convention as the region running from the second conserved V-encoded cysteine to the conserved J-encoded phenylalanine. In an earlier analysis of 550 to 650 of the donors, sequences lacking an unambiguous match to a single V gene segment were excluded. In an earlier analysis of 450 to 700 of the donors, V segments were called functional above 56.7% productive rearrangements and were called segregating when the between-donor standard deviation exceeded 5%. To diagnose cytomegalovirus status from the catalog of TCR beta chain sequences, a statistical classification framework was built. In a later analysis, TCR nucleotide sequences were compared against IMGT/GENE-DB human TR gene sequences so that V and J genes could be assigned. In a later analysis, CDR3 sequences and most-parsimonious VDJ recombination scenarios were assigned using the TCRdist pipeline. A later analysis defined each TCR beta chain by its CDR3 amino acid sequence plus V-gene family, and excluded reads lacking a unique V-gene family. As a way to deal with suspected cross-contamination and a sequencing artifact, a later analysis dropped under 600 nucleotide sequences that were highly shared and had low generation probability. A later analysis calculated a clonal expansion index for each public chain from normalized within-repertoire ranks of inferred template counts. Generation probabilities in a later analysis came from a VDJ recombination model fitted to out-of-frame rearrangements, and those results were checked against IGoR. In a later analysis, TCR-TCR, TCR-HLA and TCR-CMV co-occurrence was scored with hypergeometric tests, and a repertoire-size bias correction was applied to TCR pairs. To estimate false discovery rates, a later analysis permuted the HLA or CMV assignments 20 times. In a later analysis, co-occurring TCRs were grouped using DBSCAN, with TCRdist sequence similarity added in when clustering inside HLA-allele-positive subsets. Repertoires with fewer than 30,000 or more than 120,000 public chains were left out of co-occurrence clustering, as were about 5 repertoires with anomalous nucleotide sharing. Imported from immuneACCESS, the table was reduced by TCRdb to in-frame sequences with V and J called. These copies leave out some clones; in studies compared against another copy, an unresolved V gene accounts for under half, and the cause of the remainder is not known. D and trimming were read from the DNA, whereas the V and J calls and clone size are those reported in that table. This sample's table has entries for 65,000 to 90,000 clones. The top ten clones comprise approximately 3.9% of the sample.

Germline trimming: 7 bases from V, 2 bases from J; junction bases outside gene matches: 6. CDR1 and CDR2, per the germline V gene, are MDHEN and SYDVKM. The CDR3 measures 15 amino acids from cysteine to phenylalanine. Just the 45-base CDR3 DNA is kept, in frame starting at base 1. Regarding this clone: Its antigen remains unidentified.

The cohort was made up of approximately 700 healthy bone marrow donors. At the time of sampling, all cohort members were nominally healthy, though unrecorded immune exposures were likely present. The donor was CMV seropositive and belonged to the group of over 250 seropositive cohort members. Every donor gave a peripheral blood sample, and the peripheral blood mononuclear cells from that sample were used for TCR beta sequencing. Genomic DNA extraction from the blood cell samples was performed with the Qiagen DNeasy Blood Extraction Kit. This sequence uses TRBV28 and TRBJ1-2; 11 nucleotides in the junction match TRBD1. The receptor was derived from a female donor in good health and CMV-seropositive. Source material: PBMCs. The CDR3 is CASNTRTGGNYGYTF. The DNA is TGTGCCAGCAATACTCGGACAGGGGGCAACTATGGCTACACCTTC.